The 5 T cell receptor beta chains reported below all come from one sample, sequenced in a study of T cells in tuberculosis. Specified time point: new active TB diagnosis, blood taken before or within 7 days of starting treatment. Clones were sequenced by immunoSEQ multiplex PCR, and TCRdb holds only the in-frame ones, with some missing. The sample has some 49,000 clones, roughly 95% seen once. Source: PBMCs, taken at tuberculosis diagnosis. These receptors were taken from an adult with tuberculosis.

The chain joins TRBV19 to TRBJ2-2; D is uncertain. The V gene lost 3 bases and the J gene lost 4 bases, with 9 bases spanning the gap. The CDR3 is 14 residues long. The germline CDR1 and CDR2 sequences are LNHDA and SQIVND (reference sequence). This chain's CDR3 is CASSIKALTGELFF. In DNA form, the CDR3 reads TGTGCCAGTAGTATTAAAGCCCTCACCGGGGAGCTGTTTTTT.

The chain combines TRBV6-6 with TRBJ2-5, with D tentatively TRBD1 (6 bases). Germline V CDR1 and CDR2: MNHNY, SVGAGI (reference sequence). This CDR3 is 13 amino acids long. V was cut by 7 bases and J by 7 bases, with 16 bases left in between. CDR3 DNA: TGTGCCAGCACCGATCAGGGGCGCGGGACCCAGTACTTC. This sequence encodes CASTDQGRGTQYF.

This rearrangement joins TRBV29-1 to TRBJ2-2; 7 positions agree with TRBD1. The V gene's germline CDR1 is SQVTM and CDR2 ANQGSEA. This CDR3 has 14 amino acids. The V segment lost 6 bases and the J segment 5 bases; nucleotides outside the gene matches: 9. CDR3 amino acids: CSVADRDGTGELFF. The DNA for the CDR3 is TGCAGCGTCGCCGACAGGGATGGGACCGGGGAGCTGTTTTTT.

This clone has only one observation. This chain uses TRBV4-3 with TRBJ2-6; TRBD2 agrees at 14 bases. Germline V gene sequence: CDR1 LGHNA, CDR2 YSLEER. Trimming removed 4 bases from V and 3 bases from J; junction bases left unmatched: 8. The CDR3 sequence is 19 residues long. The CDR3 sequence is CASSRRLTSGRDGANVLTF. CDR3 coding DNA: TGCGCCAGCAGCCGAAGGCTGACTAGCGGGAGGGATGGGGCCAACGTCCTGACTTTC.

The chain combines TRBV9 with TRBJ2-5; TRBD1 agrees at 10 bases. The CDR3 has 19 amino acids. V lost 0 bases to trimming and J lost 5 bases; unmatched junction nucleotides: 16. CDR1 SGDLS and CDR2 YYNGEE come from the germline V gene. In DNA form, the CDR3 reads TGTGCCAGCAGCGTAGGCCTCATGACCTCCGGGACAGGGGATGAGACCCAGTACTTC. Translation gives CASSVGLMTSGTGDETQYF.